This T cell receptor beta chain derives from a study of control samples from healthy donors and cancer patients. Repertoires were generated with immunoSEQ multiplex PCR, while TCRdb's copy carries only in-frame clones and drops some. There are over 10,000 clones in the sample; approximately 93% occur only once, and 14% lies in the top ten. Trimming took off 3 bases at V and 0 bases at J, with 8 bases between the two ends. This CDR3 is 15 amino acids long. Germline assignment: CDR1 SNHLY and CDR2 FYNNEI. V gene TRBV2 combines with J gene TRBJ1-4, with D perhaps matching TRBD1 (6 bases). Sequencing used PBMCs. The receptor was derived from a man older than 75 with lung cancer. CDR3 sequence reads: CASSDRGATNEKLFF. The CDR3 DNA follows: TGTGCCAGCAGTGACAGGGGCGCAACTAATGAAAAACTGTTTTTT.